The 30 T cell receptor beta chains in this list originate from one sample, sequenced in a study of cytomegalovirus exposure and HLA in healthy donors. The PCR employed 60 Vbeta primers together with 13 Jbeta primers. TCRdb keeps only in-frame clones here, not all; method: immunoSEQ multiplex PCR. The sample carries 130,000 or so clones, roughly 77% recorded once. Sequencing used PBMCs. Source of these receptors: a man aged 18 to 29 in good health and CMV-seronegative.

The chain uses TRBV6-1 and TRBJ2-2; tentative D call: TRBD1 (5 bases). Germline V lookup: CDR1 MNHNS, CDR2 SASEGT. The CDR3 length is 13 residues. The V end lost 7 bases, the J end lost 7 bases, and 13 bases lay between the germline ends. The CDR3 loop reads CASIVQGGGELFF. DNA for the CDR3: TGTGCCAGCATAGTGCAGGGTGGCGGGGAGCTGTTTTTT.

The chain combines TRBV7-2 with TRBJ1-3, with 8 bases identical to TRBD1. Germline CDR1 SGHTA, CDR2 FQGNSA. The ends lost 3 bases at V and 8 bases at J; junction bases unmatched: 6. This CDR3 has 14 amino acids. CDR3 in DNA: TGTGCCAGCAGCTTGGGACAGGTTGGTGACACCATATATTTT. Its translation: CASSLGQVGDTIYF.

On this clone itself: This sample also contains other DNA sequences that code for the same CDR3. V gene TRBV5-1 combines with J gene TRBJ1-2; 9 bases are a match to TRBD1. Germline V lookup: CDR1 SGHRS, CDR2 YFSETQ. After removal of 0 bases from V and 8 bases from J, the junction contained 2 bases not matched to a gene. CDR3 length equals 13 residues. This chain's CDR3 is CASSLGQGGGYTF. CDR3 nucleotides: TGCGCCAGCAGCTTGGGACAGGGGGGCGGCTACACCTTC.

The chain carries TRBV6-5 and TRBJ1-5; weak D call: TRBD1 (6 bases). The CDR3 has 15 amino acids. With 7 bases removed from V and 1 base from J, the gap between germline ends came to 14 bases. Germline lookup yields CDR1 MNHEY and CDR2 SVGAGI. The CDR3 region is CASIQDSPSNQPQHF. Written as DNA, the CDR3 is TGTGCCAGCATCCAGGACAGCCCAAGCAATCAGCCCCAGCATTTT.

The genes are TRBV6-5 and TRBJ1-3; D is unresolved. This CDR3 is 15 amino acids long. CDR1 is MNHEY and CDR2 is SVGAGI in the germline V gene. V was shortened by 2 bases and J by 1 base, with 9 bases between the two germline ends. The CDR3, as DNA: TGTGCCAGCAGTTACCGGGGTTTATCTGGAAACACCATATATTTT. Protein: CASSYRGLSGNTIYF.

The chain is built from TRBV5-6 and TRBJ2-7; TRBD2 matches 12 bases. The V and J ends lost 4 bases and 2 bases, in that order; junction bases with no gene match: 7. The CDR3 is 16 amino acids. CDR1 is SGHDT, CDR2 YYEEEE, per germline. CDR3 in amino acids: CASSPIPSGGAYEQYF. The DNA of the CDR3 is TGTGCCAGCAGCCCCATCCCTAGCGGGGGGGCCTACGAGCAGTACTTC.

The V and J genes are TRBV29-1 and TRBJ2-5; D possibly corresponds to TRBD2 (5 bases). The V gene lost 4 bases and the J gene lost 11 bases, with 17 bases spanning the gap. The CDR3 has 12 residues. Germline V gene data show CDR1 as SQVTM and CDR2 as ANQGSEA. The CDR3 is CSVVYGVEGQYF. The CDR3 nucleotides are TGCAGCGTTGTTTATGGAGTCGAGGGTCAGTACTTC.

V usage is TRBV14 and J usage is TRBJ1-2; TRBD1 agrees at 10 bases. Germline V CDR1 and CDR2: SGHDN, FVKESK. Germline trimming cut 4 bases from V and 4 bases from J; bases unmatched to any gene: 9. The CDR3 is 16 residues long. The CDR3 DNA sequence: TGTGCCAGCAGCCTTCTTGGACAGGGGGTCGGCTATGGCTACACCTTC. Its translation: CASSLLGQGVGYGYTF.

The chain employs TRBV28 and TRBJ1-2; possibly TRBD1 for D (5 bases). The CDR3 covers 11 residues. Germline loops: CDR1 MDHEN, CDR2 SYDVKM. In nucleotides, the CDR3 is TGTGCTATTGGGGCGGCTACTGGCTACACCTTC. Its protein product is CAIGAATGYTF.

The J gene is TRBJ2-1, the V gene TRBV13; 8 bases are shared with TRBD2. The germline gives CDR1 PRHDT, CDR2 FYEKMQ (reference sequence). With 0 bases clipped from V and 3 bases from J, the junction kept 13 bases outside the gene matches. The CDR3 consists of 19 residues. The CDR3 is CASSLGGAGGSLRYNEQFF. Here the CDR3 DNA reads TGTGCCAGCAGCTTAGGGGGGGCGGGGGGATCCCTCCGCTACAATGAGCAGTTCTTC.

The genes are TRBV7-5 and TRBJ1-2. TRBV7-5 is deemed a pseudogene. The CDR3 totals 18 residues. In nucleotides, the CDR3 is TGTGCCAGAAGCGACCCCCGGGGGTGCTTTCCCAGAGTAGGCGGCTACACCTTC. Translated: CARSDPRGCFPRVGGYTF.

This clone appeared once. This chain uses TRBV19 with TRBJ2-5; D might be TRBD1 (6 bases). The CDR3 totals 16 residues. The V end was cut by 6 bases, the J end by 4 bases, with 21 bases between. CDR1 and CDR2 from the germline V gene are LNHDA and SQIVND (reference sequence). The CDR3 DNA sequence: TGTGCCAGTAGGGGAAGACGGCGTGGGGGCGGAGAGACCCAGTACTTC. Encoded protein: CASRGRRRGGGETQYF.

This chain uses TRBV9 with TRBJ2-7; 12 bases line up with TRBD2. CDR1 and CDR2 (germline): SGDLS, YYNGEE. J lost 4 bases, V lost 2 bases, and 1 base had no gene match. CDR3 length equals 14 residues. The CDR3 reads CASSVGTSGYEQYF. The CDR3 nucleotides read TGTGCCAGCAGCGTTGGGACTAGCGGGTACGAGCAGTACTTC.

This rearrangement joins TRBV7-7 to TRBJ1-4, with D maybe TRBD1 (5 bases). V was cut by 5 bases and J by 6 bases, with 10 bases left in between. From germline, CDR1 is SSHAT and CDR2 FNYEAQ (reference sequence). The CDR3 spans 13 residues. The CDR3 DNA reads TGTGCCAGCAGCGCGGGGGTATATGAAAAACTGTTTTTT. The encoded protein is CASSAGVYEKLFF.

The chain employs TRBV27 and TRBJ1-1, with TRBD1 matching 11 bases. Germline V gene data show CDR1 as MNHEY and CDR2 as SMNVEV (reference sequence). J was trimmed by 1 base and V by 3 bases; bases with no gene match: 7. This CDR3 has 17 amino acids. CDR3 nucleotides: TGTGCCAGCAGTTTCTCTGGACAGGGGGCGAGGAACACTGAAGCTTTCTTT. This translates into CASSFSGQGARNTEAFF.

The chain links TRBV9 to TRBJ2-1; D is perhaps TRBD2 (5 bases). V was pared by 4 bases and J by 5 bases, with 16 bases between. This CDR3 region has 15 residues. The germline V gene encodes CDR1 SGDLS and CDR2 YYNGEE. DNA for the CDR3: TGTGCCAGCAGCCCCTCGGGGAGCGAGCACAATGAGCAGTTCTTC. It is translated as CASSPSGSEHNEQFF.

The chain is built from TRBV7-2 and TRBJ1-6, with D perhaps TRBD1 (5 bases). This CDR3 has 15 residues. V gave up 4 bases and J gave up 7 bases, with 14 bases separating them. Germline V gene data show CDR1 as SGHTA and CDR2 as FQGNSA. The CDR3 DNA is TGTGCCAGCAGCTCATCACTATCAGGGAATTCACCCCTCCACTTT. It codes for CASSSSLSGNSPLHF.

The rearrangement joins TRBV19 to TRBJ2-4, with TRBD1 as a possible D gene (6 bases). CDR1 and CDR2 (germline): LNHDA, SQIVND (reference sequence). The CDR3 spans 16 residues. V was shortened by 5 bases and J by 0 bases, with 14 bases between the two germline ends. The CDR3 bases are TGTGCCAGTAGTCTCGGACAGAACCTAGCCAAAAACATTCAGTACTTC. Translation: CASSLGQNLAKNIQYF.

DNA of the CDR3: TGTGCCAGCAGCGTAGAACTAGCGGCGGATGAGCAGTTCTTC. This codes for CASSVELAADEQFF. The chain carries TRBV9 and TRBJ2-1, with 8 bases identical to TRBD2. The V segment lost 0 bases and the J segment 8 bases; nucleotides outside the gene matches: 4. Germline V gives CDR1 SGDLS, CDR2 YYNGEE. The CDR3 runs to 14 residues.

V is TRBV7-2 and J is TRBJ1-6, with D tentatively TRBD1 (5 bases). Germline CDR1 and CDR2: SGHTA and FQGNSA. The CDR3 totals 16 residues. Trimming shortened V by 5 bases and J by 6 bases, and 17 bases separated the two germline ends. The CDR3 reads CASSRDSTSGNSPLHF. CDR3 sequence (DNA): TGTGCCAGCAGCCGGGACTCGACCTCGGGTAATTCACCCCTCCACTTT.

The rearrangement joins TRBV18 to TRBJ1-5; 11 nucleotides align to TRBD1. Germline CDR1 is KGHSH and CDR2 is LQKENI. The CDR3 totals 16 residues. Trimming cost V 5 bases and J 4 bases; bases outside gene matches: 7. The chain's CDR3 is CASSARDRGMNQPQHF. The CDR3 nucleotides are TGTGCCAGCTCAGCGAGGGACAGGGGGATGAATCAGCCCCAGCATTTT.

The CDR3 reads CASSLGGSTEAFF. CDR3 nucleotides: TGTGCCAGCAGCTTAGGAGGGAGCACTGAAGCTTTCTTT. This chain uses TRBV7-2 with TRBJ1-1, with no clear D. In germline, CDR1 is SGHTA, CDR2 FQGNSA. V dropped 1 base and J dropped 4 bases, with 7 bases sitting between them. The CDR3 spans 13 residues.

V usage is TRBV2 and J usage is TRBJ2-1; D unclear. The germline V gene encodes CDR1 SNHLY and CDR2 FYNNEI. The V gene lost 2 bases and the J gene lost 1 base, with 6 bases spanning the gap. This CDR3 contains 14 residues. The DNA for the CDR3 is TGTGCCAGCAGTGAACGTATTTCCTACAATGAGCAGTTCTTC. The encoded protein is CASSERISYNEQFF.

This clone was counted a few times. CDR3 amino acids: CASTMVTGAKLFF. The CDR3 DNA reads TGTGCCAGCACAATGGTGACAGGGGCAAAACTGTTTTTT. The rearrangement joins TRBV6-6 to TRBJ1-4; 8 bases are shared with TRBD1. Germline CDR1 reads MNHNY; CDR2 reads SVGAGI (reference sequence). Trimming cost V 7 bases and J 10 bases; bases outside gene matches: 8. The CDR3 consists of 13 residues.

This clone was observed a handful of times. The CDR3 reads CASRTTGADTQYF. In DNA form, the CDR3 reads TGTGCCAGCAGAACGACAGGGGCAGATACGCAGTATTTT. The chain recombines TRBV5-6 with TRBJ2-3; TRBD1 agrees at 8 bases. From germline, CDR1 is SGHDT and CDR2 YYEEEE. V was pared by 5 bases and J by 4 bases, with 3 bases of the junction left unmatched. The CDR3 length is 13 residues. Full variable domain (remainder filled in from reference TRBV5-6 and TRBJ2-3): DAGVTQSPTHLIKTRGQQVTLRCSPKSGHDTVSWYQQALGQGPQFIFQYYEEEERQRGNFPDRFSGHQFPNYSSELNVNALLLGDSALYLCASRTTGADTQYFGPGTRLTVL.

The chain joins TRBV5-4 to TRBJ1-1; D is possibly TRBD1 (5 bases). Germline V gene lookup returns CDR1 SGHNT and CDR2 YYREEE (reference sequence). V was cut by 4 bases and J by 6 bases, with 16 bases left in between. The CDR3 has 14 amino acids. The CDR3 bases are TGTGCCAGCAGCCCCGACAGAACTTGGGCTGAAGCTTTCTTT. Its protein is CASSPDRTWAEAFF.

The chain joins TRBV19 to TRBJ2-1; 8 nucleotides align to TRBD2. CDR1 and CDR2 (germline): LNHDA, SQIVND (reference sequence). With V trimmed by 8 bases and J by 8 bases, 8 bases remained unmatched. There are 13 residues in the CDR3. The CDR3 loop reads CASFSGVVDEQFF. CDR3 DNA: TGTGCCAGTTTTAGCGGGGTAGTCGATGAGCAGTTCTTC.

This chain uses TRBV7-8 with TRBJ2-7, with 7 bases matching TRBD2. The CDR3 runs to 12 residues. The V gene's germline CDR1 is SGHVS and CDR2 FQNEAQ. V shed 5 bases and J 6 bases; nucleotides not matched to a gene: 4. The CDR3 coding sequence is TGTGCCAGCAGCCCCGGGAGGCGCGAGCAGTACTTC. Translating gives CASSPGRREQYF. Combining the CDR3 with reference TRBV7-8 and TRBJ2-7 gives the whole variable domain GAGVSQSPRYKVAKRGQDVALRCDPISGHVSLFWYQQALGQGPEFLTYFQNEAQLDKSGLPSDRFFAERPEGSVSTLKIQRTQQEDSAVYLCASSPGRREQYFGPGTRLTVT.

DNA for the CDR3: TGCGCCAGCAGCCCTACTTTTTTAGATACGCAGTATTTT. Its translation: CASSPTFLDTQYF. The J gene is TRBJ2-3, the V gene TRBV5-1; the D is unclear. With 4 bases removed from V and 5 bases from J, the gap between germline ends came to 11 bases. The germline V gene encodes CDR1 SGHRS and CDR2 YFSETQ. This CDR3 is built from 13 residues.

The rearrangement joins TRBV7-8 to TRBJ1-1; D is unresolved. The CDR3 is 16 amino acids. With 1 base removed from V and 3 bases from J, the gap between germline ends came to 15 bases. From germline, CDR1 is SGHVS and CDR2 FQNEAQ. Here the CDR3 DNA reads TGTGCCAGCAGCTTAGTTAACGGACGGCGGGACACTGAAGCTTTCTTT. Residues: CASSLVNGRRDTEAFF.